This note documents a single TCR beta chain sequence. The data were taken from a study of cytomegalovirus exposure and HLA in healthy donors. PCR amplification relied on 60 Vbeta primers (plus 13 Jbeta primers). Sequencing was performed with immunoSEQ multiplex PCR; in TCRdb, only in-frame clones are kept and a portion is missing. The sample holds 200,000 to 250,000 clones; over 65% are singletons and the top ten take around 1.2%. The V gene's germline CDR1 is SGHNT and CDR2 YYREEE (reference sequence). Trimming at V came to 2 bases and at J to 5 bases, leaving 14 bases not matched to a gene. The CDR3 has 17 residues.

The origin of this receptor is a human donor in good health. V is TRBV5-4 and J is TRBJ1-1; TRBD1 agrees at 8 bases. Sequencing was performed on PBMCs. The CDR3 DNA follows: TGTGCCAGCAGCTTCGGGGGGACAGGACATAGTTTGACTGAAGCTTTCTTT. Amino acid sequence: CASSFGGTGHSLTEAFF.